This TCR beta chain was retrieved from a study of CD8 T cells in Susac syndrome. Findings and caveats of the study: The study's TCR sequencing and HLA analysis drew on a certain number of individuals. That number was acknowledged as relatively small.

Of note for this clonotype: As yet, its antigen is unknown.

The healthy controls were matched to patients by age and sex. V trimming: 3 bases; J trimming: 8 bases; junction bases outside the gene matches: 10. The length of the CDR3 is 15 residues. When the RNA was reverse transcribed, random hexamers were used with an input of roughly 0.45 to 1 ug. The authors amplified TCR beta CDR3 across 54 Vbeta and 13 Jbeta using immunoSEQ multiplex PCR. Each CDR3 protein is one row after TCRdb ran MiXCR on the immunoSEQ multiplex PCR reads. In the table there are 110,000 or so distinct CDR3 sequences, 92% of which are singletons. This sequence originates from a human donor in good health. This sequence joins TRBV12-3 or TRBV12-4 and TRBJ2-1; 7 positions match TRBD1. The sample consisted of CD4+ T cells from PBMCs. The CDR3: CASSLEGTVIDEQFF. The CDR3 DNA sequence: TGTGCCAGCAGTTTGGAAGGGACAGTTATTGATGAGCAGTTCTTC.